A single sample is the source of the 20 T cell receptor beta chains below, sequenced in a study of blood T cell repertoires in COVID-19. The table came from immunoSEQ multiplex PCR; TCRdb's copy has only in-frame clones and leaves some out. In the table there are under 150,000 clones, around three quarters of which are singletons. The sample consisted of peripheral blood. Receptors were obtained from a man aged 50 to 60 with active or convalescent COVID-19.

The chain carries TRBV11-1 and TRBJ1-6, with 12 bases lining up with TRBD1. From germline, CDR1 is SGHAT and CDR2 FQDESV (reference sequence). The V and J ends lost 8 bases and 11 bases, in that order; junction bases with no gene match: 10. The CDR3 sequence is 15 residues long. CDR3 in amino acids: CASGPNGTGGTPLHF. The DNA of the CDR3 is TGTGCCAGCGGACCAAACGGGACAGGGGGCACACCCCTCCACTTT.

The chain's CDR3 is CASSLISGELGTDTQYF. DNA of the CDR3: TGTGCCAGCAGCTTGATATCGGGAGAACTGGGAACAGATACGCAGTATTTT. The chain employs TRBV5-6 and TRBJ2-3; tentative D call: TRBD2 (6 bases). The CDR3 sequence is 17 residues long. V lost 1 base, J lost 3 bases, and 18 bases lay in between. The germline V gene encodes CDR1 SGHDT and CDR2 YYEEEE. The variable domain in full, with the rest retrieved from reference TRBV5-6 and TRBJ2-3, is DAGVTQSPTHLIKTRGQQVTLRCSPKSGHDTVSWYQQALGQGPQFIFQYYEEEERQRGNFPDRFSGHQFPNYSSELNVNALLLGDSALYLCASSLISGELGTDTQYFGPGTRLTVL.

This clone was recorded only once. The J gene is TRBJ2-2, the V gene TRBV29-1; tentative D call: TRBD2 (5 bases). Trimming pared 4 bases from V and 8 bases from J, leaving 23 bases between. The CDR3 runs 16 residues. CDR1 SQVTM and CDR2 ANQGSEA come from the germline V gene. The CDR3 DNA sequence: TGCAGCGTTGTGCAAATGGCGGGCCACCCTGGGGGGGAGCTGTTTTTT. It specifies CSVVQMAGHPGGELFF.

This chain connects TRBV30 to TRBJ2-2, with 7 bases fitting TRBD2. Germline assignment: CDR1 GTSNPN and CDR2 SVGIG (reference sequence). This CDR3 has 13 amino acids. With 2 bases clipped from V and 7 bases from J, the junction kept 4 bases outside the gene matches. CDR3 DNA: TGTGCCTGGAGTCCGACTAGCAGCGGGGAGCTGTTTTTT. Protein: CAWSPTSSGELFF.

This chain uses TRBV6-6 with TRBJ1-5, with unresolved D. The V end lost 6 bases, the J end lost 0 bases, and 12 bases lay between the germline ends. Germline CDR1 MNHNY, CDR2 SVGAGI (reference sequence). This CDR3 has 15 amino acids. CDR3 in DNA: TGTGCCAGCAGCCCCCAGCAGGCTAGCAATCAGCCCCAGCATTTT. It codes for CASSPQQASNQPQHF.

The V call is TRBV11-2, the J call TRBJ2-7; TRBD1 is a possible D gene (7 bases). The V end lost 2 bases, the J end lost 1 base, and 21 bases lay between the germline ends. Germline V lookup: CDR1 SGHAT, CDR2 FQNNGV. This CDR3 region has 18 residues. The CDR3 DNA reads TGTGCCAGCAGCTTATTCTTTCCGCAGGGGGGATTGTCCTACGAGCAGTACTTC. This gives the protein CASSLFFPQGGLSYEQYF.

A few counts support this clone. The chain uses TRBV21-1 and TRBJ2-1; the table names TRBD2, a call not compared with the DNA. TRBV21-1 is flagged as a pseudogene. The CDR3 is 15 amino acids. DNA of the CDR3: TGTGCCAGCAGCAAGGGAGATACGGGTTACAATGAGCAGTTCTTC. Amino acid sequence: CASSKGDTGYNEQFF.

The rearrangement joins TRBV5-8 to TRBJ2-3; TRBD2 might be the D (5 bases). The CDR3 contains 16 residues. V was cut by 3 bases and J by 1 base, with 15 bases left in between. The germline gives CDR1 SGHTS, CDR2 YDEGEE. CDR3 protein: CASSSPRVGGTDTQYF. CDR3 in DNA: TGTGCCAGCAGCTCGCCCCGAGTGGGAGGCACAGATACGCAGTATTTT.

This chain joins TRBV28 and TRBJ2-7, with 13 bases aligning to TRBD2. Losses at the gene ends were 10 bases for V and 8 bases for J; bases not matched to a gene: 8. The germline CDR1 and CDR2 sequences are MDHEN and SYDVKM. This CDR3 has 13 residues. Written as DNA, the CDR3 is TGTGCCATCACTGGGACTAGCGGGATACAGCAGTACTTC. This codes for CAITGTSGIQQYF.

The chain carries TRBV7-6 and TRBJ2-7; D might be TRBD1 (6 bases). The CDR3 has 13 amino acids. Per germline, CDR1 SGHVS and CDR2 FNYEAQ. With 5 bases removed from V and 4 bases from J, the gap between germline ends came to 12 bases. In nucleotides, the CDR3 is TGTGCCAGCAGCAGAGCGGACAGATACGAGCAGTACTTC. Its translation: CASSRADRYEQYF.

This sequence joins TRBV3-1 (or the pseudogene TRBV3-2) and TRBJ2-3, with TRBD1 matching 7 bases. The germline CDR1 and CDR2 sequences are LGHDT and YNNKEL (reference sequence). The ends lost 10 bases at V and 2 bases at J; junction bases unmatched: 6. The CDR3 runs 13 residues. The CDR3 DNA reads TGTGCCACCAACAGGGGATCCACAGATACGCAGTATTTT. This encodes CATNRGSTDTQYF.

The V and J genes are TRBV11-3 and TRBJ2-7, with D maybe TRBD2 (5 bases). Trimming left V 5 bases short and J 3 bases short, with 20 bases between. CDR1 is SGHNT and CDR2 is YENEEA in the germline V gene. The CDR3 consists of 16 residues. The CDR3 spells CASSPLKGASIYEQYF. The CDR3 DNA reads as TGTGCCAGCAGCCCCCTGAAGGGAGCGTCCATCTACGAGCAGTACTTC.

The chain employs TRBV4-2 and TRBJ1-1; 7 bases map to TRBD1. Germline V gives CDR1 LGHNA, CDR2 YNFKEQ. The CDR3 is 15 amino acids. V lost 0 bases and J lost 1; bases outside the gene matches: 2. The CDR3 region has the DNA TGTGCCAGCAGCCAAGATAAGGGGGCGAACACTGAAGCTTTCTTT. It encodes CASSQDKGANTEAFF.

This clone showed up just once. The V gene is TRBV5-4, the J gene TRBJ1-5; a possible D gene is TRBD1 (5 bases). The germline gives CDR1 SGHNT, CDR2 YYREEE (reference sequence). The CDR3 runs to 18 residues. Trimming left V 9 bases short and J 2 bases short, with 27 bases between. The CDR3, as DNA: TGTGCCAACGAAGGAGGCTGGAATAGGGGACTTGGCAATCAGCCCCAGCATTTT. This sequence encodes CANEGGWNRGLGNQPQHF.

The chain is built from TRBV10-3 and TRBJ2-7; 7 bases are a match to TRBD1. The germline V gene encodes CDR1 ENHRY and CDR2 SYGVKD. The CDR3 loop spans 16 amino acids. With V trimmed by 0 bases and J by 3 bases, 8 bases remained unmatched. In DNA, the CDR3 is TGTGCCATCAGTGAGTCGGGACAGTTTCTGGTCTACGAGCAGTACTTC. It is translated as CAISESGQFLVYEQYF.

The chain has TRBV12-3 or TRBV12-4 and TRBJ1-5; no clear D. V was trimmed by 5 bases and J by 5 bases, leaving 10 bases between them. The CDR3 has 13 amino acids. CDR3 sequence reads: CASSPGYDQPQHF. The CDR3 DNA sequence: TGTGCCAGCAGTCCGGGTTACGATCAGCCCCAGCATTTT.

This chain joins TRBV4-2 and TRBJ2-3, with TRBD1 identical over 9 bases. With V trimmed by 4 bases and J by 1 base, 0 bases remained unmatched. This CDR3 has 14 residues. Germline V gene lookup returns CDR1 LGHNA and CDR2 YNFKEQ. The CDR3 loop reads CASSRDRGTDTQYF. The CDR3 bases are TGTGCCAGCAGCCGGGACAGGGGCACAGATACGCAGTATTTT.

This rearrangement joins TRBV29-1 to TRBJ2-7; D is possibly TRBD2 (5 bases). The V gene lost 5 bases and the J gene lost 2 bases, with 16 bases spanning the gap. Per germline, CDR1 SQVTM and CDR2 ANQGSEA. This CDR3 region has 14 residues. The CDR3 spells CSVKLGSIAYEQYF. CDR3 nucleotide sequence: TGCAGCGTTAAACTAGGCAGCATTGCCTACGAGCAGTACTTC.

This clone was found once. The chain couples TRBV7-3 to TRBJ2-2, with D perhaps TRBD1 (5 bases). The CDR3 totals 14 residues. V was trimmed by 1 base and J by 11 bases, leaving 14 bases between them. From germline, CDR1 is SGHTA and CDR2 FQGTGA. In DNA form, the CDR3 reads TGTGCCAGCAGCTTAAAAACAGGACCATTCGAGCTGTTTTTT. It specifies CASSLKTGPFELFF.

This chain links TRBV24-1 with TRBJ2-2, with D uncertain. V gave up 5 bases and J gave up 3 bases, with 18 bases separating them. The germline CDR1 and CDR2 sequences are KGHDR and SFDVKD. This CDR3 comprises 17 residues. The CDR3 is CATSGPRYASDTGELFF. In DNA form, the CDR3 reads TGTGCCACCAGTGGCCCCCGGTACGCTTCGGACACCGGGGAGCTGTTTTTT.